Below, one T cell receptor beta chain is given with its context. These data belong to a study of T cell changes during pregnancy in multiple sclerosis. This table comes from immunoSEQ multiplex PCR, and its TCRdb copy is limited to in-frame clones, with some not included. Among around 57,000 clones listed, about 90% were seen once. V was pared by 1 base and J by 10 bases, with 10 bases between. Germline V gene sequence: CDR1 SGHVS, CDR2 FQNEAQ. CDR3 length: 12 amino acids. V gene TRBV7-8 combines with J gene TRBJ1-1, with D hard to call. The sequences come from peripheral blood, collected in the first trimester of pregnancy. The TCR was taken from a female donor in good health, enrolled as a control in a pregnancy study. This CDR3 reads CASSLDSAGAFF. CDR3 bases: TGTGCCAGCAGCTTAGATAGTGCTGGAGCTTTCTTT.